Following are 11 T cell receptor beta chains from one sample sequenced in a study of blood T cell repertoires in COVID-19. Using immunoSEQ multiplex PCR, the repertoire was profiled, and TCRdb retains in-frame clones only, with some absent. This table has about 62,000 clones, roughly 89% appearing once. Material for sequencing was peripheral blood. The receptors originated from an elderly woman with acute or convalescent COVID-19.

The genes are TRBV5-6 and TRBJ1-5; possible D gene TRBD1, 6 bases. The germline gives CDR1 SGHDT, CDR2 YYEEEE. The CDR3 consists of 16 residues. Between the trimmed V and J ends, which lost 2 bases and 0 bases, there was a span of 12 bases. The CDR3 sequence: CASSLYRDNSNQPQHF. The CDR3 nucleotides read TGTGCCAGCAGCTTATACAGGGATAATAGCAATCAGCCCCAGCATTTT. Supplemented by reference TRBV5-6 and TRBJ1-5, the full variable domain reads DAGVTQSPTHLIKTRGQQVTLRCSPKSGHDTVSWYQQALGQGPQFIFQYYEEEERQRGNFPDRFSGHQFPNYSSELNVNALLLGDSALYLCASSLYRDNSNQPQHFGDGTRLSIL.

The chain is built from TRBV6-5 and TRBJ2-7; no reliable D call. The CDR3 loop spans 12 amino acids. The ends were cut back, 2 bases at V and 6 bases at J, with 8 bases in the middle. Germline CDR1 reads MNHEY; CDR2 reads SVGAGI. CDR3: CASSYMYGEQYF. The CDR3 DNA follows: TGTGCCAGCAGTTACATGTACGGCGAGCAGTACTTC.

The chain combines TRBV4-1 with TRBJ1-1, with 9 bases aligning to TRBD1. V trimming: 4 bases; J trimming: 4 bases; junction bases outside the gene matches: 4. This CDR3 spans 14 amino acids. The germline V gene has CDR1 MGHRA and CDR2 YSYEKL. DNA of the CDR3: TGCGCCAGCAGCCCACAGGGGGCTTTCACTGAAGCTTTCTTT. This encodes CASSPQGAFTEAFF.

The rearrangement uses TRBV4-3 and TRBJ2-1; 8 bases fit TRBD2. The CDR3 totals 18 residues. Germline V gene data show CDR1 as LGHNA and CDR2 as YSLEER. Trimming at V came to 1 base and at J to 5 bases, leaving 13 bases not matched to a gene. The CDR3 sequence is CASSQGVHRAGADNEQFF. CDR3 bases: TGCGCCAGCAGCCAAGGCGTTCATCGAGCGGGGGCAGACAATGAGCAGTTCTTC.

This clone was counted only a few times. The V gene is TRBV18, the J gene TRBJ2-3; no definite D call. This CDR3 is built from 14 residues. The V gene lost 1 base and the J gene lost 2 bases, with 7 bases spanning the gap. Germline CDR1 reads KGHSH; CDR2 reads LQKENI. CDR3 sequence reads: CASSPQQVTDTQYF. The CDR3 bases are TGTGCCAGCTCACCACAGCAAGTCACAGATACGCAGTATTTT.

This clone was detected only once. This chain uses TRBV25-1 with TRBJ1-2; D is unclear. Trimming left V 10 bases short and J 5 bases short, with 17 bases between. The CDR3 is made up of 13 amino acids. The V gene's germline CDR1 is MGHDK and CDR2 SYGVNS. The chain's CDR3 is CATSGGMGYGYTF. The CDR3 DNA sequence: TGTGCCACCTCAGGAGGGATGGGATATGGCTACACCTTC.

This clone was seen a handful of times. This chain uses TRBV30 with TRBJ1-5, with D possibly matching TRBD1 (5 bases). V dropped 8 bases and J dropped 2 bases, with 19 bases sitting between them. The V gene's germline CDR1 is GTSNPN and CDR2 SVGIG (reference sequence). The CDR3 covers 15 residues. In nucleotides, the CDR3 is TGTGCCGGATCTTCCCAGGGATATGGCAATCAGCCCCAGCATTTT. It is translated as CAGSSQGYGNQPQHF.

This sequence joins TRBV6-1 and TRBJ1-5, with D unresolved. CDR3 size: 14 residues. V was trimmed by 2 bases and J by 2 bases, leaving 7 bases between them. CDR1 is MNHNS and CDR2 is SASEGT in the germline V gene. The CDR3 sequence is CASSEFGGNQPQHF. CDR3 nucleotides: TGTGCCAGCAGTGAATTCGGAGGCAATCAGCCCCAGCATTTT.

The chain recombines TRBV27 with TRBJ1-4; D ambiguous. Germline loops: CDR1 MNHEY, CDR2 SMNVEV (reference sequence). The CDR3 runs to 13 residues. V dropped 5 bases and J dropped 7 bases, with 11 bases sitting between them. The CDR3 is CASSITASEKLFF. In DNA, the CDR3 is TGTGCCAGCAGTATTACCGCCAGTGAAAAACTGTTTTTT.

V gene TRBV30 combines with J gene TRBJ1-4; tentatively, D is TRBD1 (6 bases). The CDR3 contains 14 residues. The V end lost 0 bases, the J end lost 7 bases, and 12 bases lay between the germline ends. Germline lookup yields CDR1 GTSNPN and CDR2 SVGIG (reference sequence). In nucleotides, the CDR3 is TGTGCCTGGAGTGTATACAGGGAAGGTGAAAAACTGTTTTTT. Its translation: CAWSVYREGEKLFF. The full variable domain, with the rest looked up from reference TRBV30 and TRBJ1-4, is SQTIHQWPATLVQPVGSPLSLECTVEGTSNPNLYWYRQAAGRGLQLLFYSVGIGQISSEVPQNLSASRPQDRQFILSSKKLLLSDSGFYLCAWSVYREGEKLFFGSGTQLSVL.

The chain couples TRBV5-1 to TRBJ2-7; D perhaps matches TRBD1 (7 bases). V lost 5 bases and J 7 bases, leaving 22 bases between the germline ends. This CDR3 has 15 residues. The V gene's germline CDR1 is SGHRS and CDR2 YFSETQ. The CDR3 loop is CASSSGFEGAGEQYF. The CDR3 DNA reads TGCGCCAGCAGTTCAGGTTTTGAGGGGGCGGGAGAGCAGTACTTC.